Sequencing of this T cell receptor (beta chain) was carried out in a study of blood T cell repertoires in COVID-19. Study-wide background: The United States, Italy and Spain were the sources of the acute and convalescent COVID-19 samples. PBMCs, B-cell-depleted T cells, or T cells were the source of the cDNA or gDNA that made up the material.

V lost 7 bases and J lost 2; bases outside the gene matches: 13. The CDR3 has 16 residues. Germline V gene lookup returns CDR1 SQVTM and CDR2 ANQGSEA. Clones were read by immunoSEQ multiplex PCR, and TCRdb kept only the in-frame ones, dropping some. Among around 85,000 clones listed, around nine tenths were seen once. The sample consisted of peripheral blood. This chain joins TRBV29-1 and TRBJ1-5; 8 bases are a match to TRBD1. The clonotype was recovered from a man aged 55-75 years with acute or convalescent COVID-19. The CDR3 reads CSDRDRSVIGNQPQHF. Written as DNA, the CDR3 is TGCAGCGACCGGGACAGGTCGGTCATCGGCAATCAGCCCCAGCATTTT.